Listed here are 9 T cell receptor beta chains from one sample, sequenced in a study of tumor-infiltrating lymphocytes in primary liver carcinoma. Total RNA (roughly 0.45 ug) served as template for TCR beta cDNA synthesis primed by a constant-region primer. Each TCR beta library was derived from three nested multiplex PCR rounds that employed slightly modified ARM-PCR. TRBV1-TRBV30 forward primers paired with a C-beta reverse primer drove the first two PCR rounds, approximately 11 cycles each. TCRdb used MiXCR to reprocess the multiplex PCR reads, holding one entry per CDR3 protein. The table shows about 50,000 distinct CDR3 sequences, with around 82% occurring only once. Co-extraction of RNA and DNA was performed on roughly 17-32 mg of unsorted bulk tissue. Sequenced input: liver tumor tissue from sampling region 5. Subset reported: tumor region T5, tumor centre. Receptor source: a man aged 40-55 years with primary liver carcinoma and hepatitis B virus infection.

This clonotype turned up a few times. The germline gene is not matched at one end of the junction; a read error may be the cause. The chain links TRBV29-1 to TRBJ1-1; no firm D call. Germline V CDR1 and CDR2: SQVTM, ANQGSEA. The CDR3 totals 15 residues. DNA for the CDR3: TGCAGCGTTGCCCCGGGGTGGCGAATGAACACTGAAGCTTCCTTT. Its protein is CSVAPGWRMNTEASF.

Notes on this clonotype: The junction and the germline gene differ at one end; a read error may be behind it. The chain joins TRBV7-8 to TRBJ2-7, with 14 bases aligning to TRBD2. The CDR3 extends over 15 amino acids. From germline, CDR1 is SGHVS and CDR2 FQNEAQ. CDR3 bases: TGTGTCAGCAGGAGACTAGCGGGAGGGGACTACGAGCAGTACTTC. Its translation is CVSRRLAGGDYEQYF.

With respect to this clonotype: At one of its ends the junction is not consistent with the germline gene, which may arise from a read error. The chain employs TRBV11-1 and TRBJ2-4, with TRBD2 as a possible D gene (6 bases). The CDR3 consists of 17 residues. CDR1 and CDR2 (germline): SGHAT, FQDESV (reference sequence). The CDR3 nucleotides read TGTGCCAGCAGCTTTCCCGGGGCTAGCGAAACCAAAAACATTCAGTATTTC. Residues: CASSFPGASETKNIQYF.

In DNA, the CDR3 is TGTGCGAACAGTGAGTGGAAAAACAATGAGCAGTTCTTC. Residues: CANSEWKNNEQFF. V gene TRBV6-1 combines with J gene TRBJ2-1; no firm D call. The CDR3 runs to 13 residues. In germline, CDR1 is MNHNS, CDR2 SASEGT.

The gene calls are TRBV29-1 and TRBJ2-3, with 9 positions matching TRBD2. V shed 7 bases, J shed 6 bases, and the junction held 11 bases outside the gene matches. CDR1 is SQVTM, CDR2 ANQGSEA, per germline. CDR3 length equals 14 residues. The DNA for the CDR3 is TGCAGCGCTGAGGATAGCGGGAGTGCGGATACGCAGTATTTT. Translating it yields CSAEDSGSADTQYF.

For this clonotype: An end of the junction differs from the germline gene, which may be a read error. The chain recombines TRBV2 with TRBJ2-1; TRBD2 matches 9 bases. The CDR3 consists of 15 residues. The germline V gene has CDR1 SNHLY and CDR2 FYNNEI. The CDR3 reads CASSVGGRAGNGQFF. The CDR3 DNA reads TGTGCCAGCAGTGTGGGCGGGAGGGCTGGGAATGGGCAGTTCTTC.

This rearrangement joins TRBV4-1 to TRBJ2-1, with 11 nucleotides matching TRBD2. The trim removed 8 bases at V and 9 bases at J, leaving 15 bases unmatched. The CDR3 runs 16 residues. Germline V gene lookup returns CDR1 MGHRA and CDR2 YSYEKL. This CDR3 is CASPRGVAGGRSEQFF. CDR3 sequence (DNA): TGCGCCAGCCCCAGAGGGGTAGCGGGAGGGCGTAGTGAGCAGTTCTTC.

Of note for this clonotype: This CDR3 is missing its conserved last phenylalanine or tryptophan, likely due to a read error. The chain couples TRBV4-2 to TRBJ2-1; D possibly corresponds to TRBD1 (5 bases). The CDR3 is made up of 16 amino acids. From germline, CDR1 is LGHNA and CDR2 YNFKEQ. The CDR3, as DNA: TGTGCCAACAGCCCCCAGGACGGTCAGGGTATTCATGAACAGTTCCTC. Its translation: CANSPQDGQGIHEQFL.

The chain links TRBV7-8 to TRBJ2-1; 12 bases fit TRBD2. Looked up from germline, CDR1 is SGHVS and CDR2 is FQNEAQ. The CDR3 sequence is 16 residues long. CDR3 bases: TGTGTCAGTAGCTATCTAGCGGGAGGGTCCTACAATGAGCAGTTCTTC. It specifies CVSSYLAGGSYNEQFF.